A selection of T cell receptor beta chains follows, all from one sample in a study of cytomegalovirus exposure and HLA in healthy donors. Repertoires were generated with immunoSEQ multiplex PCR, while TCRdb's copy carries only in-frame clones and drops some. The sample shows some 180,000 clones, 65% to 85% of them seen only once. The sample consisted of PBMCs. The receptor source for this set is a girl aged 10 to 17 in good health and CMV-seropositive. The CDR3 runs from the conserved cysteine through the conserved F or W. Fields, in order: clone size, V gene, J gene, D gene, CDR3 protein, CDR3 DNA. A D gene is named only where the DNA matches it firmly. A row's size may be missing; if present it is once, few, many or a size class.

NA,TRBV5-1,TRBJ2-5,TRBD1,CASSLARTGETQYF,TGCGCCAGCAGCTTGGCCCGGACAGGGGAGACCCAGTACTTC
NA,TRBV27,TRBJ2-1,TRBD2,CASSLWSGGEQFF,TGTGCCAGCAGTTTATGGAGCGGGGGGGAGCAGTTCTTC
NA,TRBV6-6,TRBJ2-7,NA,CASSSAYEQYF,TGTGCCAGCAGTTCCGCGTACGAGCAGTACTTC
NA,TRBV7-9,TRBJ2-1,TRBD2,CASTRTSGNNEQFF,TGTGCCAGCACGCGGACTAGCGGGAACAATGAGCAGTTCTTC
NA,TRBV4-1,TRBJ2-3,TRBD2,CASSQASGRTDTQYF,TGCGCCAGCAGCCAAGCTAGCGGGAGGACAGATACGCAGTATTTT
NA,TRBV29-1,TRBJ2-1,TRBD2,CSYCGTSGRMGTGNEQFF,TGCAGCTACTGTGGGACTAGCGGGAGGATGGGGACAGGCAATGAGCAGTTCTTC
NA,TRBV15,TRBJ1-3,NA,CASRGDSGNTIYF,TGTGCCTCCAGGGGAGACTCCGGAAACACCATATATTTT
NA,TRBV4-1,TRBJ2-7,TRBD2,CASSRLLAGDYEQYF,TGCGCCAGCAGCCGACTACTAGCGGGAGACTACGAGCAGTACTTC
few,TRBV10-3,TRBJ1-5,NA,CAIRQKLNQPQHF,TGTGCCATCAGACAAAAGTTAAATCAGCCCCAGCATTTT
NA,TRBV14,TRBJ2-5,TRBD2,CASSQDPSGRIETQYF,TGTGCCAGCAGCCAAGACCCTAGCGGGAGGATAGAGACCCAGTACTTC
NA,TRBV18,TRBJ2-7,NA,CASSSDRASYEQYF,TGTGCCAGCTCATCGGACAGAGCCTCCTACGAGCAGTACTTC
NA,TRBV2,TRBJ2-7,NA,CASSAAKRAHLYEQYF,TGTGCCAGCAGCGCTGCTAAGCGGGCTCACCTCTACGAGCAGTACTTC
NA,TRBV7-9,TRBJ1-1,NA,CASSLVVTEAFF,TGTGCCAGCAGCTTAGTAGTCACTGAAGCTTTCTTT
NA,TRBV29-1,TRBJ2-1,NA,CSVERPDTYNEQFF,TGCAGCGTTGAACGCCCCGACACCTACAATGAGCAGTTCTTC
NA,TRBV14,TRBJ1-4,TRBD1,CASSLGQSGLEKLFF,TGTGCCAGCAGCCTGGGACAGTCCGGGCTCGAAAAACTGTTTTTT